The sequence of this TCR beta chain was determined in a study of blood T cell repertoires in COVID-19. Trimming at V came to 2 bases and at J to 8 bases, leaving 8 bases not matched to a gene. The CDR3 loop spans 14 amino acids. The germline V gene has CDR1 SGHNT and CDR2 YYREEE (reference sequence). This clone occurred a few times. Some clones are missing from TCRdb's copy, which holds only in-frame ones; the method was immunoSEQ multiplex PCR. The table has about 420,000 clones, 80% to 90% seen once; the top ten hold less than 0.95%. This clonotype was sampled from a young man with COVID-19, enrolled during active disease. This chain joins TRBV5-4 and TRBJ1-2, with TRBD1 identical over 8 bases. Input material: peripheral blood. DNA for the CDR3: TGTGCCAGCAGCTTCCCGACAGGGGATCTCGGCTACACCTTC. Protein sequence: CASSFPTGDLGYTF.